This T cell receptor beta chain was identified during a study of radiation and T cells in renal cell carcinoma. The V segment lost 1 base and the J segment 6 bases; nucleotides outside the gene matches: 12. The germline CDR1 and CDR2 sequences are MGHRA and YSYEKL. The CDR3 sequence is 16 residues long. Time point here: blood 4 weeks post-SBRT, at nephrectomy. Regarding treatment: 15 Gy SBRT to primary tumor, nephrectomy 4 weeks later. Nephrectomy followed 15 Gy stereotactic body radiation by 4 weeks. On this clone itself: Its antigen is unidentified.

The study's findings and limits: No pretreatment tumor biopsies were available for baseline clonotypes. Top tumor clonotypes rose in blood 2 weeks post-radiation, then contracted.

Here immunoSEQ multiplex PCR was the method, and the copy in TCRdb shows in-frame clones only, minus some. Among fewer than 200,000 clones listed, less than 90% were seen once. The starting material was blood, obtained from a patient whose treatment included radiotherapy and nephrectomy. The clonotype was recovered from a woman between 45 and 60 years old with renal cell carcinoma. The genes are TRBV4-1 and TRBJ2-7; 7 bases match TRBD2. The CDR3 sequence: CASSQVRAGSLCEQYF. The CDR3 DNA follows: TGCGCCAGCAGCCAAGTCCGAGCGGGGAGTCTATGCGAGCAGTACTTC.